This record looks at one TCR beta chain sequence and its context. Sequencing of TCR beta was undertaken in CD8+ and CD4+ T cells derived from blood. Included as multiple sclerosis controls were treatment-naive patients who had stable or active relapsing-remitting disease. Negative isolation was used for CD8+ and CD4+ T cells and FACS enrichment for TEMRA cells. CDR1 and CDR2 from the germline V gene are KGHDR and SFDVKD. This CDR3 comprises 14 residues. V shed 6 bases and J 1 base; nucleotides not matched to a gene: 2. The entry originates in a study of CD8 T cells in Susac syndrome. Random hexamers were used to reverse transcribe the RNA input (about 0.5 to 1 ug). The CDR3 of TCR beta was amplified by immunoSEQ multiplex PCR across 54 Vbeta and 13 Jbeta. TCRdb passed the immunoSEQ multiplex PCR reads through MiXCR, listing each CDR3 protein once. The table includes approximately 220,000 distinct CDR3 sequences, 95% detected once.

The sample was CD4+ T cells from PBMCs. The receptor was isolated from a human donor with multiple sclerosis. The V gene is TRBV24-1, the J gene TRBJ2-3; 8 bases line up with TRBD1. The CDR3 here is CATSTGQGTDTQYF. The CDR3 DNA follows: TGTGCCACCAGTACGGGACAGGGCACAGATACGCAGTATTTT.